This T cell receptor beta chain was sequenced during a study of cytomegalovirus exposure and HLA in healthy donors. Points from the study as a whole: The authors enumerated roughly 160 TCR beta chains as linked to cytomegalovirus.

Notes on this clone: Its cognate antigen is unknown.

Measured with immunoSEQ multiplex PCR; TCRdb has only the in-frame clones, and not every one. The sample consists of 90,000 to 140,000 clones, about 88% of them appearing once. Germline CDR1 is SGHAT and CDR2 is FQNNGV. Trimming stripped 1 base from V and 6 bases from J, with 6 bases between. There are 13 residues in the CDR3. The sequencing sample was made of PBMCs. V usage is TRBV11-2 and J usage is TRBJ2-2, with unresolved D. The clonotype originates from a woman aged 18 to 35 in good health and CMV-seropositive. The CDR3 region is CASSLGVPGELFF. The CDR3 DNA reads as TGTGCCAGCAGCTTAGGAGTCCCCGGGGAGCTGTTTTTT. Complete variable domain (other parts from reference TRBV11-2 and TRBJ2-2): EAGVAQSPRYKIIEKRQSVAFWCNPISGHATLYWYQQILGQGPKLLIQFQNNGVVDDSQLPKDRFSAERLKGVDSTLKIQPAKLEDSAVYLCASSLGVPGELFFGEGSRLTVL.